This TCR beta chain was profiled in a study of neurological immune-mediated disorders. At the level of the study: The roughly 34 multiple sclerosis patients comprised roughly 30 that were relapsing-remitting and 3 that were secondary progressive.

This clonotype appeared many times. Germline is not matched at one junction end, which may reflect a read error. Via MiXCR, TCRdb re-called the 5' RACE reads, giving one row per CDR3 protein. The sample consists of 50,000 to 70,000 distinct CDR3 sequences, 4.5% of them appearing once. This CDR3 contains 14 residues. Germline CDR1 reads SGHRS; CDR2 reads YFSETQ. V gene TRBV5-1 combines with J gene TRBJ1-1, with TRBD1 as a possible D gene (5 bases). The sequenced sample was PBMCs. This receptor was identified in a man aged 25 to 40 with multiple sclerosis. The CDR3 nucleotides read TGTGCCAGCAGCCTGGGGACGGGGAACACTGAAGCTTTCTTT. The encoded protein is CASSLGTGNTEAFF.